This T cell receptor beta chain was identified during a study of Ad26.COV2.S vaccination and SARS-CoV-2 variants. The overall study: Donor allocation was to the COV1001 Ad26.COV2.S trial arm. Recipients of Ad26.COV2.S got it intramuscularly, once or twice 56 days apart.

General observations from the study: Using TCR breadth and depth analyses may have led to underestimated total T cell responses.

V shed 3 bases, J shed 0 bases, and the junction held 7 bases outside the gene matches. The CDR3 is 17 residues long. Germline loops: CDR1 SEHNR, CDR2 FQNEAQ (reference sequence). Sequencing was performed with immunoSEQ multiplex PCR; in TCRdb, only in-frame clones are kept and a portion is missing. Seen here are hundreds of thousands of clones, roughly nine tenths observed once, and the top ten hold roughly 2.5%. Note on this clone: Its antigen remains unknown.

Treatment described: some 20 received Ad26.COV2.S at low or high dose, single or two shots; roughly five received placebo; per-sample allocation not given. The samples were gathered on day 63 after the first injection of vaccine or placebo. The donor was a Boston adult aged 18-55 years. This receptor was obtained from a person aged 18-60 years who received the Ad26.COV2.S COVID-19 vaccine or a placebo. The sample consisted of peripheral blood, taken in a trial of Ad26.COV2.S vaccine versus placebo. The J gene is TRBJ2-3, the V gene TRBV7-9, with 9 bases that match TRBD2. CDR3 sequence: CASSFWGSGGSTDTQYF. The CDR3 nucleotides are TGTGCCAGCAGCTTTTGGGGTAGCGGGGGAAGCACAGATACGCAGTATTTT.